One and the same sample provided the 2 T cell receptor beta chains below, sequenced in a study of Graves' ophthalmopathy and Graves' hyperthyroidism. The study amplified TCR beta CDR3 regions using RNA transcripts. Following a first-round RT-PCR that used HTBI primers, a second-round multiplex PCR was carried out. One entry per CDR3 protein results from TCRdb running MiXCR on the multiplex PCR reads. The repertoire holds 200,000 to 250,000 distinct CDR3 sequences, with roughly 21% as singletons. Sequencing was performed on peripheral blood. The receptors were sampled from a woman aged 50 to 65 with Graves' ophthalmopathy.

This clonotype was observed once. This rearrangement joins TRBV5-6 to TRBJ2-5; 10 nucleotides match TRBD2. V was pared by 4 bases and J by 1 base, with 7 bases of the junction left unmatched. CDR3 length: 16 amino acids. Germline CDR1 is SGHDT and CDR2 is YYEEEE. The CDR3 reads CASSAILAGAQETQYF. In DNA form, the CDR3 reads TGTGCCAGCAGCGCCATCCTAGCGGGAGCCCAAGAGACCCAGTACTTC. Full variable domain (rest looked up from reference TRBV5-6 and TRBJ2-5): DAGVTQSPTHLIKTRGQQVTLRCSPKSGHDTVSWYQQALGQGPQFIFQYYEEEERQRGNFPDRFSGHQFPNYSSELNVNALLLGDSALYLCASSAILAGAQETQYFGPGTRLLVL.

The CDR3 region is CASKADREGGYTF. CDR3 bases: TGTGCCAGCAAGGCCGACAGGGAAGGTGGCTACACCTTC. The genes are TRBV2 and TRBJ1-2, with 7 bases matching TRBD1. Trimming took 7 bases from V and 7 from J; bases not matched to a gene: 9. The CDR3 contains 13 residues. Germline assignment: CDR1 SNHLY and CDR2 FYNNEI.